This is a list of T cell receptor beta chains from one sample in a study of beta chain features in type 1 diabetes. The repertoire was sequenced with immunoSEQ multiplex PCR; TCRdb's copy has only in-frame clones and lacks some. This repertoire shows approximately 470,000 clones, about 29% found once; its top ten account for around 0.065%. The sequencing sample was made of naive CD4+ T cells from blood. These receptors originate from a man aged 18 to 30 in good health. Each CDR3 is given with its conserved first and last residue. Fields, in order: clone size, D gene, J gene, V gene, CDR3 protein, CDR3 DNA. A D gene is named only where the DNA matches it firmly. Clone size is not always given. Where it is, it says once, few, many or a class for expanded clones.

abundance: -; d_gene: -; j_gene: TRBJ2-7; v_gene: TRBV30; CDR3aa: CAWSIRKNEAHEQYF; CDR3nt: TGTGCCTGGAGTATCAGAAAAAATGAGGCCCACGAGCAGTACTTC
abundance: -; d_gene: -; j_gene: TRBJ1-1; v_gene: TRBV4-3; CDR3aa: CASSQDSNWGTEAFF; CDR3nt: TGCGCCAGCAGCCAAGATAGTAATTGGGGGACCGAAGCTTTCTTT
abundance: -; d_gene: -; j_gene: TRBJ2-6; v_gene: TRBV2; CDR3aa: CASNPGTGANVLTF; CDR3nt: TGTGCCAGCAATCCAGGGACTGGGGCCAACGTCCTGACTTTC
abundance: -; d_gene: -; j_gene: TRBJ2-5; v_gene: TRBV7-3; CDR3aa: CASSLGRASQETQYF; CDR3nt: TGTGCCAGCAGCTTAGGCAGGGCTTCCCAAGAGACCCAGTACTTC
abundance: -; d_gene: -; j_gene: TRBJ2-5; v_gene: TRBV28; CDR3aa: CASSGGPQETQYF; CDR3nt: TGTGCCAGCAGTGGAGGGCCTCAAGAGACCCAGTACTTC
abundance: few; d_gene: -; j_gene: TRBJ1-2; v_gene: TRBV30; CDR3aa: CAWSATGFYGYTF; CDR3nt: TGTGCCTGGAGCGCCACGGGATTCTATGGCTACACCTTC
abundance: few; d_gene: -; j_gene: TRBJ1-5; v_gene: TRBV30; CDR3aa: CAWSEQGRGNQPQHF; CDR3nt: TGTGCCTGGAGTGAGCAGGGAAGGGGCAATCAGCCCCAGCATTTT
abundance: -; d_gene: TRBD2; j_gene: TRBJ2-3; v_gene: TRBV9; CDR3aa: CASSVRGLAGGGTDTQYF; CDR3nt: TGTGCCAGCAGCGTGCGGGGACTAGCGGGAGGGGGCACAGATACGCAGTATTTT
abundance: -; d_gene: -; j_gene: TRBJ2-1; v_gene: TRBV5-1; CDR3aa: CASSLPPYNEQFF; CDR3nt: TGCGCCAGCAGCTTGCCTCCCTACAATGAGCAGTTCTTC
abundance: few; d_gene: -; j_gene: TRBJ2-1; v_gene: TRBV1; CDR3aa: CTSSQARGDHYNEQFF; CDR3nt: TGCACCAGCAGCCAAGCCCGAGGGGACCACTACAATGAGCAGTTCTTC
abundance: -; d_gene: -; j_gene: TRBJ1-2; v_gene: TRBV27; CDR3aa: CASSFREGYGYTF; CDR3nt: TGTGCCAGCAGTTTCAGAGAGGGCTATGGCTACACCTTC
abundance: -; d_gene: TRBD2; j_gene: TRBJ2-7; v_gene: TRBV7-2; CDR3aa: CASSLMGLAYEQYF; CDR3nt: TGTGCCAGCAGCTTAATGGGACTAGCTTACGAGCAGTACTTC
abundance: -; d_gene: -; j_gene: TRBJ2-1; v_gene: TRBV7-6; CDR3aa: CASSLRLSRTTYNEQFF; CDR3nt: TGTGCCAGCAGCTTACGTCTGTCCAGGACAACTTACAATGAGCAGTTCTTC
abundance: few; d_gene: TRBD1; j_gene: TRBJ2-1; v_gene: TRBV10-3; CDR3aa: CAISSGGAGYNEQFF; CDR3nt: TGTGCCATCAGCTCAGGGGGCGCGGGATACAATGAGCAGTTCTTC
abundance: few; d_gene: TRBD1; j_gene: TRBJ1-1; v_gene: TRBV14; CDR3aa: CASSQVSGGEAFF; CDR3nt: TGTGCCAGCAGCCAAGTGTCAGGGGGTGAAGCTTTCTTT
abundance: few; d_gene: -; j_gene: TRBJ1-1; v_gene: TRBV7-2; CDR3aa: CASSLERMGTEAFF; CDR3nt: TGTGCCAGCAGCTTAGAACGGATGGGCACTGAAGCTTTCTTT
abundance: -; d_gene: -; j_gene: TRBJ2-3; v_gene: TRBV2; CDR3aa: CASSEGGTQYF; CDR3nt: TGTGCCAGCAGTGAGGGGGGAACGCAGTATTTT
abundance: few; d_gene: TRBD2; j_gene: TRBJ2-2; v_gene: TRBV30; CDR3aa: CACFIGRTGRATGELFF; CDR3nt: TGTGCCTGCTTTATAGGCCGGACGGGGAGGGCCACCGGGGAGCTGTTTTTT
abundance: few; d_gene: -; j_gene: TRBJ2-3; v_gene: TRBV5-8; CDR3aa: CASSLTGSTDTQYF; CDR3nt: TGTGCCAGCAGCTTGACAGGGAGCACAGATACGCAGTATTTT
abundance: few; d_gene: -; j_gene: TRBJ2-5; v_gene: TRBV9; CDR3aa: CASSVADPETQYF; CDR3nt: TGTGCCAGCAGCGTAGCGGACCCAGAGACCCAGTACTTC
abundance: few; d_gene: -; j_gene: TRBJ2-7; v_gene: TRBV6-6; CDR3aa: CASSSDTRAEQYF; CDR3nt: TGTGCCAGCAGTTCCGATACTCGAGCCGAGCAGTACTTC
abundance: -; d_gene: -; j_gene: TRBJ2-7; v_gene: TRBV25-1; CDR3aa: CASRKDSHEQYF; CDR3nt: TGTGCCAGCAGGAAGGACAGCCACGAGCAGTACTTC
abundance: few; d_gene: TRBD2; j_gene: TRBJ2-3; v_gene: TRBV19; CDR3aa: CASSRRAGAATDTQYF; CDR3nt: TGTGCCAGTAGTAGGCGAGCGGGAGCGGCCACAGATACGCAGTATTTT
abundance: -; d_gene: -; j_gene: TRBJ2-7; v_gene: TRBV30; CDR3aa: CAWSQPGGKFYEQYF; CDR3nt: TGTGCCTGGAGTCAACCCGGAGGAAAGTTCTACGAGCAGTACTTC
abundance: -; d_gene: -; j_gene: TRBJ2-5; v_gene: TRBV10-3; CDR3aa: CAINKGTQETQYF; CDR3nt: TGTGCCATCAATAAGGGGACACAAGAGACCCAGTACTTC
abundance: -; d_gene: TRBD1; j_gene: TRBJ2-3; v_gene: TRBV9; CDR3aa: CASSVMTGLGDTQYF; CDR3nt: TGTGCCAGCAGCGTGATGACAGGGCTGGGAGATACGCAGTATTTT
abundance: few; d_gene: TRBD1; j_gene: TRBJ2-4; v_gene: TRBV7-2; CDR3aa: CASSPRGRVVDIQYF; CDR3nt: TGTGCCAGCAGCCCCAGGGGGCGGGTCGTAGACATTCAGTACTTC
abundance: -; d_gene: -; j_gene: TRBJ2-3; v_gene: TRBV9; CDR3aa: CASSASGAQYF; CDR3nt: TGTGCCAGCAGCGCCTCAGGGGCGCAGTATTTT
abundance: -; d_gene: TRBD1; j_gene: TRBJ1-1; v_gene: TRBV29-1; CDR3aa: CSVCDRDTEAFF; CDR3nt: TGCAGCGTTTGTGACAGGGACACTGAAGCTTTCTTT
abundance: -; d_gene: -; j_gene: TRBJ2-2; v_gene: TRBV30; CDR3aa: CAWSSGTGELFF; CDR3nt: TGTGCCTGGAGTAGCGGGACCGGGGAGCTGTTTTTT
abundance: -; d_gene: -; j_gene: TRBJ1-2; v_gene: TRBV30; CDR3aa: CAWSVLRRGDGYTF; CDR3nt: TGTGCCTGGAGTGTACTTCGGAGGGGTGACGGCTACACCTTC
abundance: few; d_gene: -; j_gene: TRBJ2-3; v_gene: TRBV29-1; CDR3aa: CSVEQGMTDTQYF; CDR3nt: TGCAGCGTTGAACAGGGGATGACAGATACGCAGTATTTT
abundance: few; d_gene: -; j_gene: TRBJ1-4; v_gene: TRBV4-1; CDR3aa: CASSQFPKSEKLFF; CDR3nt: TGCGCCAGCAGCCAATTTCCCAAGAGCGAAAAACTGTTTTTT
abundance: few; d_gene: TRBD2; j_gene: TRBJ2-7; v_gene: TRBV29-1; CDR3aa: CSVESPGLAGAYEQYF; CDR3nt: TGCAGCGTTGAAAGTCCGGGACTAGCGGGAGCCTACGAGCAGTACTTC